This record looks at one T cell receptor beta chain sequence and its context. What it recognizes is unknown. Primers included in the PCR were 60 Vbeta and 13 Jbeta primers. Repertoires were generated with immunoSEQ multiplex PCR, while TCRdb's copy carries only in-frame clones and drops some. The sample contains some 120,000 clones, 65% to 80% of which appear only once. V dropped 6 bases and J dropped 4 bases, with 9 bases sitting between them. CDR1 is SGHTA and CDR2 is FQGNSA in the germline V gene. The CDR3 sequence is 12 residues long. The data belong to a study of cytomegalovirus exposure and HLA in healthy donors. Overall study results and limits: TCR beta sequences numbering under 20,000 were associated with HLA alleles at 0.05 false discovery rate in a later analysis.

This chain uses TRBV7-2 with TRBJ2-5; D gene unclear. The sequencing input was PBMCs. This TCR was sampled from a man aged 30-40 years in good health and CMV-seronegative. In DNA, the CDR3 is TGTGCCAGCAGTTTAAGAGGAGAGACCCAGTACTTC. Protein product: CASSLRGETQYF.